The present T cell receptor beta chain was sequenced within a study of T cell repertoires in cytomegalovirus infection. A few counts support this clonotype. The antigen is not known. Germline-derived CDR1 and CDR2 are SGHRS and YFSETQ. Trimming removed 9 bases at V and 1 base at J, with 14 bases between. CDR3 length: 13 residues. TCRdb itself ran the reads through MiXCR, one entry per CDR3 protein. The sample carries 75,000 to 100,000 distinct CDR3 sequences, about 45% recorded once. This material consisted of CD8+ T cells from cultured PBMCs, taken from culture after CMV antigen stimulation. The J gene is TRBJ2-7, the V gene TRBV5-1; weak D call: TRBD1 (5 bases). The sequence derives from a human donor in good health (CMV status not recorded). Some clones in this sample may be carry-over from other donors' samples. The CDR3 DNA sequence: TGCGCCACCTCTGAAGGGGCTTCCTACGAGCAGTACTTC. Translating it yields CATSEGASYEQYF.